Sequencing of this T cell receptor beta chain was carried out in a study of T cells after posttransplantation cyclophosphamide. The study's findings and limits: TRB overlap between skin or GI tissue T cells and blood was limited. Recipient CMV seropositivity and CMV reactivation strongly tracked TRB clonality.

Assay used: immunoSEQ multiplex PCR; TCRdb lists only in-frame clones, some missing. This table has around 13,000 clones, over 75% appearing once. Between the trimmed V and J ends, which lost 3 bases and 5 bases, there was a span of 7 bases. Germline V gene data show CDR1 as SGHDN and CDR2 as FVKESK. The CDR3 extends over 12 amino acids. In the case of this clone: Its antigen is still unknown.

The source is a man aged 50 to 59 in good health, CMV-negative, and a related stem cell transplant donor. V usage is TRBV14 and J usage is TRBJ2-5; D gene ambiguous. Sequencing was done on a sample of memory CD4+ T cells sorted from PBMCs. CDR3 DNA sequence: TGTGCCAGCAGCCAGCGATTGGAGACCCAGTACTTC. Its protein is CASSQRLETQYF.